This T cell receptor beta chain is from a study of post-analysis software for immune sequencing data. Whole-study context: Relapsing-remitting, secondary progressive and progressive-relapsing multiple sclerosis courses were included. Whole-study findings and limits: Four or five TRBV segments were significantly more frequent in patients than in controls. TRBV5-6, TRBV5-1 and TRBV20-1 were among these segments. The authors found that F measure strongly co-clustered same-batch samples.

Concerning this clonotype: Its antigen is not identified.

Prepared TCR beta cDNA libraries contained unique molecular identifiers. MiXCR, run by TCRdb on the PCR reads, gives a single entry per CDR3 protein. Here the sample spans over 150,000 distinct CDR3 sequences, 30% being singletons. J lost 8 bases, V lost 6 bases, and 13 bases had no gene match. CDR1 DFQATT and CDR2 SNEGSKA come from the germline V gene (reference sequence). The CDR3 has 15 residues. Sequencing was performed on blood. The chain joins TRBV20-1 to TRBJ2-1, with 10 bases that match TRBD2. The clonotype was recovered from a girl between 10 and 17 years old with multiple sclerosis. CDR3 residues: CSAIKSGRAGYEQFF. CDR3 in DNA: TGCAGTGCCATTAAAAGCGGGAGGGCCGGATATGAGCAGTTCTTC.